Following are 21 T cell receptor beta chains from one sample sequenced in a study of T-cell memory formation after mild COVID-19. TCRdb processed the 5' RACE reads anew with MiXCR; each CDR3 protein has one entry. Here the sample spans under 400,000 distinct CDR3 sequences, around a fifth being singletons. Sequences were obtained from PBMCs or a T cell subset sorted from them (not recorded which). The source is an adult woman who had mild COVID-19 (a few samples of this study predate the infection). Cell type and time point are not known.

The chain joins TRBV19 to TRBJ2-1, with a tentative D call TRBD2 (6 bases). In germline, CDR1 is LNHDA, CDR2 SQIVND (reference sequence). The CDR3 is 13 amino acids. Trimming took off 4 bases at V and 10 bases at J, with 14 bases between the two ends. CDR3 in DNA: TGTGCCAGTAGTACCCCGGGGCGGGAAGAGCAGTTCTTC. Translating gives CASSTPGREEQFF. Together with reference TRBV19 and TRBJ2-1, the CDR3 gives the full variable domain: DGGITQSPKYLFRKEGQNVTLSCEQNLNHDAMYWYRQDPGQGLRLIYYSQIVNDFQKGDIAEGYSVSREKKESFPLTVTSAQKNPTAFYLCASSTPGREEQFFGPGTRLTVL.

This clonotype turned up a few times. The V call is TRBV7-8, the J call TRBJ1-1; D uncertain. Germline CDR1 reads SGHVS; CDR2 reads FQNEAQ. V gave up 0 bases and J gave up 6 bases, with 14 bases separating them. The CDR3 loop spans 15 amino acids. The CDR3 region has the DNA TGTGCCAGCAGCTTAGCTCCCAGGCCCGATTCTGAAGCTTTCTTT. It encodes CASSLAPRPDSEAFF.

This chain connects TRBV6-5 to TRBJ1-2; D is possibly TRBD1 (6 bases). Germline V CDR1 and CDR2: MNHEY, SVGAGI. With 8 bases removed from V and 12 bases from J, the gap between germline ends came to 16 bases. The CDR3 has 11 residues. The CDR3 DNA follows: TGTGCCAGCGGGACACCACGAAAGAACACCTTC. Translated, it gives CASGTPRKNTF.

In its sample, this clonotype was seen a few times. The V call is TRBV5-1, the J call TRBJ1-4; a possible D gene is TRBD1 (5 bases). Germline lookup yields CDR1 SGHRS and CDR2 YFSETQ. The CDR3 totals 14 residues. V gave up 2 bases and J gave up 8 bases, with 13 bases separating them. The CDR3 DNA reads TGCGCCAGCAGCTTTGTGGGGGGTGGAGAAAAACTGTTTTTT. This sequence encodes CASSFVGGGEKLFF. Looking up the rest from reference TRBV5-1 and TRBJ1-4 gives the full variable domain: KAGVTQTPRYLIKTRGQQVTLSCSPISGHRSVSWYQQTPGQGLQFLFEYFSETQRNKGNFPGRFSGRQFSNSRSEMNVSTLELGDSALYLCASSFVGGGEKLFFGSGTQLSVL.

The chain has TRBV4-2 and TRBJ2-1, with TRBD2 matching 9 bases. The CDR3 sequence is 15 residues long. CDR1 LGHNA and CDR2 YNFKEQ come from the germline V gene. The V gene end was trimmed by 6 bases and the J gene end by 7 bases; junction bases not matched to a gene: 10. In DNA form, the CDR3 reads TGTGCCAGCAGGGGGCCTAGCGGGGAGGAGAATGAGCAGTTCTTC. Encoded protein: CASRGPSGEENEQFF.

The gene calls are TRBV4-3 and TRBJ1-2; D gene ambiguous. CDR3 length: 14 residues. The ends were cut back, 0 bases at V and 4 bases at J, with 9 bases in the middle. Germline CDR1 and CDR2: LGHNA and YSLEER. CDR3: CASSQDWQTYGYTF. CDR3 sequence (DNA): TGCGCCAGCAGCCAAGATTGGCAGACCTATGGCTACACCTTC.

The J gene is TRBJ2-2, the V gene TRBV5-1, with TRBD2 identical over 7 bases. Germline V gene sequence: CDR1 SGHRS, CDR2 YFSETQ. V shed 4 bases and J 1 base; nucleotides not matched to a gene: 4. The CDR3 contains 15 residues. The CDR3, as DNA: TGCGCCAGCAGCCGGGGGGAGCTGAACACCGGGGAGCTGTTTTTT. Translating it yields CASSRGELNTGELFF.

The chain carries TRBV5-6 and TRBJ2-1; either TRBD1 or TRBD2 may supply D (6 bases each). V was clipped by 5 bases and J by 3 bases, with 18 bases between them. The CDR3 consists of 16 residues. Germline V lookup: CDR1 SGHDT, CDR2 YYEEEE. This CDR3 is CASRPRGLAIYNEQFF. In DNA, the CDR3 is TGTGCCAGCAGACCCCGGGGGCTAGCTATCTACAATGAGCAGTTCTTC.

V gene TRBV4-1 combines with J gene TRBJ2-1, with D hard to call. This CDR3 contains 12 residues. V was pared by 2 bases and J by 6 bases, with 5 bases between. Germline CDR1 MGHRA, CDR2 YSYEKL. DNA for the CDR3: TGCGCCAGCAGCCAACAGCCCAATGAGCAGTTCTTC. It is translated as CASSQQPNEQFF.

This clonotype was picked up a small number of times. The chain recombines TRBV7-7 with TRBJ1-1; TRBD1 matches 10 bases. Losses at the gene ends were 5 bases for V and 7 bases for J; bases not matched to a gene: 4. The CDR3 is 13 amino acids. Germline V gene lookup returns CDR1 SSHAT and CDR2 FNYEAQ (reference sequence). The CDR3 DNA is TGTGCCAGCAGCCCGGGACAGGGGATTGAAGCTTTCTTT. It yields the protein CASSPGQGIEAFF.

V is TRBV12-3 or TRBV12-4 and J is TRBJ2-6, with D possibly TRBD1 on 6 matching bases. The CDR3 is made up of 17 amino acids. Trimming took off 3 bases at V and 1 base at J, with 13 bases between the two ends. The CDR3 here is CASSFTGSMSGANVLTF. The CDR3, as DNA: TGTGCCAGCAGTTTTACAGGGAGTATGTCTGGGGCCAACGTCCTGACTTTC.

The chain uses TRBV12-3 or TRBV12-4 and TRBJ2-2; 9 bases line up with TRBD1. The CDR3 contains 15 residues. V lost 5 bases, J lost 3 bases, and 4 bases stayed unmatched. In DNA form, the CDR3 reads TGTGCCAGCAGTGGGGGGACAGGGTACACCGGGGAGCTGTTTTTT. Amino acid sequence: CASSGGTGYTGELFF.

This clonotype was counted only a few times. This chain connects TRBV5-6 to TRBJ2-3, with D uncertain. The germline V and J ends were trimmed by 1 base and 1 base, with 13 bases remaining between them. From germline, CDR1 is SGHDT and CDR2 YYEEEE. The CDR3 has 16 amino acids. CDR3 protein: CASSLSASHRTDTQYF. As DNA, the CDR3 is TGTGCCAGCAGCTTGTCAGCATCTCACCGCACAGATACGCAGTATTTT. The full variable domain, with the rest looked up from reference TRBV5-6 and TRBJ2-3, is DAGVTQSPTHLIKTRGQQVTLRCSPKSGHDTVSWYQQALGQGPQFIFQYYEEEERQRGNFPDRFSGHQFPNYSSELNVNALLLGDSALYLCASSLSASHRTDTQYFGPGTRLTVL.

V gene TRBV5-6 combines with J gene TRBJ1-5; maybe TRBD1 (6 bases). V shed 2 bases and J shed 7 bases, with 13 bases lying between them. The CDR3 runs 14 residues. The germline CDR1 and CDR2 sequences are SGHDT and YYEEEE. The CDR3 DNA reads TGTGCCAGCAGCTTTGGGCAGGGGAGGCAGCCCCAGCATTTT. Residues: CASSFGQGRQPQHF. Variable domain in full (rest from reference TRBV5-6 and TRBJ1-5): DAGVTQSPTHLIKTRGQQVTLRCSPKSGHDTVSWYQQALGQGPQFIFQYYEEEERQRGNFPDRFSGHQFPNYSSELNVNALLLGDSALYLCASSFGQGRQPQHFGDGTRLSIL.

The chain has TRBV20-1 and TRBJ2-7, with 10 bases lining up with TRBD2. The J segment lost 7 bases and the V segment lost 2 bases, leaving 8 bases of the junction unmatched. This CDR3 has 14 amino acids. Germline V gives CDR1 DFQATT, CDR2 SNEGSKA (reference sequence). CDR3 nucleotides: TGCAGTGCTAGATCCCTAGCGGGAGCACGGGAGCAGTACTTC. Its protein is CSARSLAGAREQYF.

The V gene is TRBV6-2 or TRBV6-3, the J gene TRBJ2-5; D may be TRBD1 (6 bases). The germline V gene encodes CDR1 MNHEY and CDR2 SVGEGT. The ends were cut back, 5 bases at V and 4 bases at J, with 20 bases in the middle. CDR3 length: 16 residues. The CDR3 reads CASSDHDRFGRETQYF. The CDR3 DNA sequence: TGTGCCAGCAGTGATCATGACAGGTTTGGTCGAGAGACCCAGTACTTC.

The chain employs TRBV7-8 and TRBJ2-7; maybe TRBD1 (6 bases). Germline V gene sequence: CDR1 SGHVS, CDR2 FQNEAQ. The V and J ends lost 0 bases and 2 bases respectively, with 14 bases between them. The CDR3 totals 16 residues. In nucleotides, the CDR3 is TGTGCCAGCAGCTTAGCCCGGGACAATCCTACCTACGAGCAGTACTTC. Protein sequence: CASSLARDNPTYEQYF.

This clonotype was counted a few times. The V call is TRBV29-1, the J call TRBJ2-1; D is perhaps TRBD1 or TRBD2 (5 bases each). Germline-derived CDR1 and CDR2 are SQVTM and ANQGSEA. The CDR3 is made up of 11 amino acids. V dropped 7 bases and J dropped 6 bases, with 10 bases sitting between them. CDR3 bases: TGCAGCGGCCGGGACCTCAATGAGCAGTTCTTC. Protein: CSGRDLNEQFF.

Written as DNA, the CDR3 is TGCAGCGTCGCCGGACAGTCGCGGACCCAGTACTTC. The encoded protein is CSVAGQSRTQYF. The chain couples TRBV29-1 to TRBJ2-5; D perhaps matches TRBD1 (6 bases). Per the germline V gene, CDR1 is SQVTM and CDR2 is ANQGSEA. V was pared by 6 bases and J by 7 bases, with 15 bases between. CDR3 length equals 12 residues. The full variable domain, in which reference TRBV29-1 and TRBJ2-5 provide the parts outside the CDR3, is SAVISQKPSRDICQRGTSLTIQCQVDSQVTMMFWYRQQPGQSLTLIATANQGSEATYESGFVIDKFPISRPNLTFSTLTVSNMSPEDSSIYLCSVAGQSRTQYFGPGTRLLVL.

This clonotype was counted between two and nine times. The chain has TRBV20-1 and TRBJ2-7; tentatively, D is TRBD1 (6 bases). This CDR3 comprises 13 residues. CDR1 and CDR2 from the germline V gene are DFQATT and SNEGSKA (reference sequence). V dropped 6 bases and J dropped 0 bases, with 12 bases sitting between them. CDR3 DNA sequence: TGCAGTGCCGTAACAGGGATCTCCTACGAGCAGTACTTC. Protein product: CSAVTGISYEQYF.

The rearrangement links TRBV7-2 to TRBJ2-6; tentatively, D is TRBD1 (6 bases). In germline, CDR1 is SGHTA, CDR2 FQGNSA. Between the trimmed V and J ends, which lost 5 bases and 2 bases, there was a span of 13 bases. The CDR3 covers 16 residues. For the CDR3, the DNA is TGTGCCAGCAGCCCTCAGGGGATGGCTGGGGCCAACGTCCTGACTTTC. Translating gives CASSPQGMAGANVLTF.